This TCR beta chain came from a study of OX40 agonist ivuxolimab in advanced cancers. Study summary: Patients in dose escalation had liver, melanoma, kidney or head and neck cancers.

Looked up from germline, CDR1 is SGHVS and CDR2 is FQNEAQ. Between the trimmed V and J ends, which lost 5 bases and 7 bases, there was a span of 8 bases. The CDR3 sequence is 11 residues long. Repertoires were generated with immunoSEQ multiplex PCR, while TCRdb's copy carries only in-frame clones and drops some. The sample records 50,000 to 65,000 clones, approximately 90% being singletons. The V call is TRBV7-8, the J call TRBJ1-1; D unresolved. The TCR comes from an adult with an advanced solid tumor such as melanoma, head and neck, liver or kidney cancer. This sample comprised CD4+ or CD8+ T cells sorted from blood, obtained in a trial of the OX40 agonist ivuxolimab. The CDR3 loop reads CASSPNNEAFF. The CDR3 DNA follows: TGTGCCAGCAGCCCTAATAATGAAGCTTTCTTT.